This entry lists 18 T cell receptor beta chains sequenced from one sample in a study of blood T cell repertoires in COVID-19. The table came from immunoSEQ multiplex PCR; TCRdb's copy has only in-frame clones and leaves some out. This repertoire shows around 170,000 clones, 80% to 90% found once; its top ten account for about 2.1%. Sequenced: peripheral blood. These receptors were taken from a man between 18 and 35 years old who had recovered from COVID-19.

This clone was observed at least ten times. This chain links TRBV9 with TRBJ1-2, with 8 bases matching TRBD1. In germline, CDR1 is SGDLS, CDR2 YYNGEE. The CDR3 has 13 amino acids. Trimming removed 4 bases from V and 8 bases from J; junction bases left unmatched: 7. This CDR3 reads CASSPDREYGYTF. CDR3 in DNA: TGTGCCAGCAGCCCGGACAGGGAGTACGGCTACACCTTC.

V is TRBV5-8 and J is TRBJ2-3; 14 bases align to TRBD2. The CDR3 runs 16 residues. J gave up 2 bases and V 5 bases, and 4 bases lay outside the gene matches. In germline, CDR1 is SGHTS, CDR2 YDEGEE. The CDR3: CASSWGLAGDTDTQYF. Here the CDR3 DNA reads TGTGCCAGCAGTTGGGGACTAGCGGGAGACACAGATACGCAGTATTTT.

This clone was detected once. The J gene is TRBJ1-1, the V gene TRBV27; 7 bases align to TRBD1. Germline trimming cut 4 bases from V and 10 bases from J; bases unmatched to any gene: 9. CDR3 length: 13 residues. CDR1 is MNHEY and CDR2 is SMNVEV in the germline V gene (reference sequence). For the CDR3, the DNA is TGTGCCAGCAGTTACGGGACAGATAGTGGAGCTTTCTTT. Residues: CASSYGTDSGAFF.

The chain couples TRBV2 to TRBJ2-1; TRBD2 matches 8 bases. Germline V gene sequence: CDR1 SNHLY, CDR2 FYNNEI. Losses at the gene ends were 5 bases for V and 10 bases for J; bases not matched to a gene: 13. The CDR3 runs 15 residues. CDR3 nucleotides: TGTGCCAGCAGTACCACCGGGACTAGAGCCGACGAGCAGTTCTTC. As protein: CASSTTGTRADEQFF.

V is TRBV9 and J is TRBJ1-6; TRBD1 might be the D (5 bases). Germline assignment: CDR1 SGDLS and CDR2 YYNGEE. CDR3 length: 17 residues. Trimming shortened V by 6 bases and J by 10 bases, and 26 bases separated the two germline ends. For the CDR3, the DNA is TGTGCCAGCACCGAACCTATTGCGGGGGATGGGTGCTCACCCCTCCACTTT. This gives the protein CASTEPIAGDGCSPLHF.

The chain combines TRBV3-1 (or the pseudogene TRBV3-2) with TRBJ2-7; 13 positions match TRBD2. Germline loops: CDR1 LGHDT, CDR2 YNNKEL (reference sequence). V lost 1 base, J lost 6 bases, and 0 bases stayed unmatched. This CDR3 has 14 residues. The CDR3 DNA follows: TGTGCCAGCAGCCAAGGACTAGCGGGAGGCGAGCAGTACTTC. It translates to CASSQGLAGGEQYF.

V usage is TRBV19 and J usage is TRBJ2-7, with unresolved D. Germline V CDR1 and CDR2: LNHDA, SQIVND (reference sequence). The V gene lost 2 bases and the J gene lost 4 bases, with 6 bases spanning the gap. This CDR3 has 12 residues. DNA for the CDR3: TGTGCCAGTAGTATACCGGGTTACGAGCAGTACTTC. It translates to CASSIPGYEQYF.

CDR3 sequence reads: CASSPGTGGNEQFF. As DNA, the CDR3 is TGTGCCAGTAGTCCCGGGACTGGGGGCAATGAGCAGTTCTTC. This rearrangement joins TRBV19 to TRBJ2-1; D is perhaps TRBD2 (6 bases). The germline CDR1 and CDR2 sequences are LNHDA and SQIVND (reference sequence). There are 14 residues in the CDR3. The V end lost 5 bases, the J end lost 6 bases, and 14 bases lay between the germline ends.

The chain employs TRBV27 and TRBJ1-4, with D unresolved. This CDR3 contains 14 residues. Looked up from germline, CDR1 is MNHEY and CDR2 is SMNVEV (reference sequence). Trimming stripped 8 bases from V and 5 bases from J, with 15 bases between. This CDR3 is CASGSSGRNEKLFF. As DNA, the CDR3 is TGTGCCAGCGGCTCCTCGGGAAGAAATGAAAAACTGTTTTTT.

This chain links TRBV18 with TRBJ2-1; 11 positions agree with TRBD2. Germline CDR1 KGHSH, CDR2 LQKENI. There are 15 residues in the CDR3. V shed 3 bases, J shed 7 bases, and the junction held 5 bases outside the gene matches. The CDR3 nucleotides are TGTGCCAGCTCACCCGGTCTAGCGGGAGGAAATGAGCAGTTCTTC. It specifies CASSPGLAGGNEQFF.

This rearrangement joins TRBV9 to TRBJ2-6; no firm D call. The CDR3 consists of 17 residues. Trimming took off 0 bases at V and 0 bases at J, with 10 bases between the two ends. Germline CDR1 and CDR2: SGDLS and YYNGEE. The CDR3 spells CASSVAKHPSGANVLTF. The DNA for the CDR3 is TGTGCCAGCAGCGTAGCGAAACACCCCTCTGGGGCCAACGTCCTGACTTTC.

Written as DNA, the CDR3 is TGTGCCACCAGCAGAGATATTGGGGCTACTGAAGCTTTCTTT. As protein: CATSRDIGATEAFF. The V and J genes are TRBV15 and TRBJ1-1; TRBD1 might be the D (5 bases). Germline-derived CDR1 and CDR2 are LNHNV and YYDKDF (reference sequence). V gave up 0 bases and J gave up 5 bases, with 10 bases separating them. The CDR3 has 14 amino acids.

The chain recombines TRBV9 with TRBJ2-3, with D possibly matching TRBD2 (5 bases). The CDR3 consists of 14 residues. The germline V gene encodes CDR1 SGDLS and CDR2 YYNGEE. Between the trimmed V and J ends, which lost 4 bases and 3 bases, there was a span of 12 bases. The CDR3 DNA reads as TGTGCCAGCAGCCCACGGAGAGGGACAGATACGCAGTATTTT. As protein: CASSPRRGTDTQYF.

The chain uses TRBV30 and TRBJ1-3; unclear D gene. This CDR3 is built from 12 residues. V lost 4 bases, J lost 4 bases, and 8 bases lay in between. Germline CDR1 and CDR2: GTSNPN and SVGIG (reference sequence). CDR3 nucleotides: TGTGCCTGGACGAATGCGGGAAACACCATATATTTT. Translation: CAWTNAGNTIYF.

The chain links TRBV6-1 to TRBJ1-5, with D possibly TRBD1 on 5 matching bases. The CDR3 spans 16 residues. Trimming pared 2 bases from V and 6 bases from J, leaving 17 bases between. The germline V gene encodes CDR1 MNHNS and CDR2 SASEGT. CDR3: CASSEWAARVGQPQHF. The CDR3 bases are TGTGCCAGCAGTGAATGGGCCGCCAGGGTGGGTCAGCCCCAGCATTTT.

The chain recombines TRBV11-2 with TRBJ1-1, with unresolved D. Germline CDR1 reads SGHAT; CDR2 reads FQNNGV. The V end lost 2 bases, the J end lost 2 bases, and 12 bases lay between the germline ends. This CDR3 comprises 15 residues. The CDR3 region has the DNA TGTGCCAGCAGCTTATCCGACACGGCTAACACTGAAGCTTTCTTT. Translation: CASSLSDTANTEAFF.

To note about this clone: This specimen includes other DNA sequences encoding the same CDR3. The V call is TRBV10-3, the J call TRBJ2-7, with D possibly TRBD2 on 5 matching bases. V lost 0 bases to trimming and J lost 7 bases, with 7 bases between them. Germline CDR1 ENHRY, CDR2 SYGVKD. There are 12 residues in the CDR3. In DNA form, the CDR3 reads TGTGCCATCAGTGAGTCAACGGGAGAGCAGTACTTC. Its translation: CAISESTGEQYF.

The chain couples TRBV13 to TRBJ2-7; maybe TRBD1 (5 bases). Trimming took off 5 bases at V and 2 bases at J, with 13 bases between the two ends. In germline, CDR1 is PRHDT, CDR2 FYEKMQ (reference sequence). The CDR3 contains 14 residues. The DNA of the CDR3 is TGTGCCAGCAGCCCCGGTAAGGGGCCCTACGAGCAGTACTTC. Translation: CASSPGKGPYEQYF. Based on the CDR3 plus reference TRBV13 and TRBJ2-7, the full variable domain is AAGVIQSPRHLIKEKRETATLKCYPIPRHDTVYWYQQGPGQDPQFLISFYEKMQSDKGSIPDRFSAQQFSDYHSELNMSSLELGDSALYFCASSPGKGPYEQYFGPGTRLTVT.